The T cell receptor (beta chain) under discussion was sequenced for a study of STAT5B mutations in CD4+ large granular lymphocyte leukemia. General study points: CD4-sorted patient repertoires seemed more clonal than healthy CD4+ repertoires. 8/27 top patient clones versus 2/35 control clones were TRBV06-family.

Controls came from buffy coats of healthy blood donors. In the original processing: A productive frequency of 2.59 x 10-5 was the lowest detectable. Using immunoSEQ multiplex PCR, the repertoire was profiled, and TCRdb retains in-frame clones only, with some absent. V, J and clone size were drawn from that table, and D and trimming were deduced from the DNA. The repertoire includes 30,000 to 40,000 clones, roughly 76% of them detected once, and about 2.3% sits in the top ten. The germline V gene encodes CDR1 LNHDA and CDR2 SQIVND (reference sequence). The CDR3 is 12 amino acids. Between the trimmed V and J ends, which lost 3 bases and 6 bases, there was a span of 8 bases. Comments on this clone: What it binds is not known.

This chain links TRBV19 with TRBJ1-1; D is unresolved. This TCR derives from a human donor in good health. The sample comprised CD4+ T cells from blood buffy coats. The CDR3 region has the DNA TGTGCCAGTAGTATTCGCGGGGCTGAAGCTTTCTTT. Translating gives CASSIRGAEAFF.